Sequencing of this T cell receptor (beta chain) was carried out in a study of blood T cells in healthy people across ages. The authors drew 8.5 to 10 milliliters of peripheral blood from each donor. On this clonotype itself: The antigen is undetermined.

Study results and caveats: The fall in TCR beta diversity per million T cells was roughly linear with age. Greater diversity and more naive CD4+ cells were seen in long-lived donors than in aged donors.

V was clipped by 3 bases and J by 6 bases, with 14 bases between them. This CDR3 spans 14 amino acids. The use of a sample-barcoded 5' primer and a J-beta primer mix characterized a second PCR of roughly 6 to 12 cycles. TCRdb re-called the 5' RACE reads through MiXCR, storing one row per CDR3 protein. The repertoire has about 1,500,000 distinct CDR3 sequences, 35% to 45% of them found once; the top ten carry under 8%. The origin of this receptor is a woman between 18 and 30 years old in good health. V gene TRBV12-3 or TRBV12-4 combines with J gene TRBJ1-1; D gene ambiguous. Sequencing input: blood. Here the CDR3 DNA reads TGTGCCAGCAGTTTGGGTGGGAGGAGGGCTGAAGCTTTCTTT. Protein product: CASSLGGRRAEAFF.